This TCR beta chain emerged from a study of regulatory T cells in long-lasting Graves disease (dated by TCRdb to 2020 to 2022). Some background on the complete study: Newly diagnosed Graves' disease patients had taken antithyroid drugs for less than 3 months. This study used TCR sequencing and RNA sequencing of peripheral blood to compare persistent Graves' disease patients against newly diagnosed Graves' disease patients. The study was conducted in China and was registered as a clinical trial. A total of 35 or so samples were covered by TCR sequencing, comprising around 13 persistent and approximately 20 newly diagnosed Graves' disease patients. The study at large found these results: As a limitation, the authors acknowledged that the small sample size may reduce accuracy. Sequencing and analysis were limited to the TCR beta chain. Because the primary lesion, thyroid tissue, could not be accessed, the study looked at peripheral blood alone. A larger number of public clonotypes was shared among persistent patients (about 2,700) than among newly diagnosed patients (roughly 1,000). TRBV28, TRBJ1-2 and TRBJ2-5 were preferentially used in persistent disease, while TRBV20-1 and TRBJ2-1 were favored in newly diagnosed disease. Compared with newly diagnosed patients, persistent Graves' disease patients had lower TCR Shannon entropy and fewer highly expanded clones, which suggests clonal expansion.

This specimen's time point label, interpreted: newly diagnosed GD, antithyroid drugs for less than 3 months. For both TCR sequencing and RNA sequencing, RNA was extracted from PBMCs in TRIzol. The diagnosis of Graves' disease was made according to American Thyroid Association guidelines. The patients came from an endocrinology department in Xi'an, China. Each patient gave roughly 10 milliliters of peripheral blood, collected in an EDTA anticoagulant tube. PBMCs were isolated by Ficoll Paque Plus density gradient separation without further T cell sorting. An Agilent 2100 Bioanalyzer and agarose gel were used to check RNA quality, while a NanoDrop 2000 measured RNA concentration. V was cut back by 11 bases and J by 4 bases, leaving a gap of 13 bases between them. Its CDR3 holds 12 amino acids, cysteine through phenylalanine. The entry retains the CDR3 DNA only, 36 bases that are in frame from base 1. The germline V gene provides CDR1 ENHRY and CDR2 SYGVKD.

As concerns this clonotype: No cognate antigen has been identified for it. No base qualities exist here, and no much larger clone lies one base off it.

The receptor library was made with multiplex PCR. Sequencing took place on an Illumina HiSeq 4000. iRepertoire HTBI primers and Arm-PCR amplification of CDR3 regions were used to construct TCR beta libraries. Gel purification was performed on PCR products prior to sequencing. As for how the authors treated the data: Across samples, fewer than 70 TRBV and around 15 TRBJ segments were identified and used for gene usage analysis of CDR3 amino acid clonotypes. Filtered high-quality paired reads were merged into contigs using COPE and FqMerger. BLAST was used to align contigs to IMGT TRBV, TRBD and TRBJ reference genes, with CDR3 defined following IMGT. Any clonotype with a frequency above 0.1% was counted as a highly expanded clone. Shannon entropy was used to measure repertoire diversity, and the Gini coefficient was used to measure V-J evenness. A clonotype found in more than one individual was treated as public. TCRdb reanalyzed the raw reads on its own, using fastp at Q25 for trimming and MiXCR for clone calling, and kept in-frame beta chains. A single entry per CDR3 protein holds the most common genes and DNA from its merged rows. These V and J calls derive from TCRdb rather than the authors' analysis. Within this sample are about 350,000 distinct CDR3 sequences, with 16% of them counted one time only. The ten largest clones add up to roughly 30% of the sample.

These data are also associated with another study on T cells in Graves' hyperthyroidism and ophthalmopathy. The second study's paper adds: Graves' hyperthyroidism was defined as stable when no progression to ophthalmopathy occurred over 18 months of follow-up. The hyperthyroidism patients were between 18 and 65 years old and newly diagnosed, with a disease duration of less than 2 months. Any patient with an uncontrolled infection, another autoimmune disease, pregnancy or lactation was excluded. Diagnoses relied on clinical symptoms, serum thyroxine and TRAb, thyroid ultrasound and orbital computed tomography. For the first round of RT-PCR on the TCR CDR3, the HTBI primer set was used together with the Qiagen OneStep RT-PCR kit. Most expanded thyroid clonotypes (frequency above 0.001) were also found in blood, which suggests that blood repertoires may mirror thyroid immune responses. A 13 V-J signature model separated ophthalmopathy from stable hyperthyroidism, with around 88% sensitivity and 81.08% specificity in cross-validation and 80%/75% in testing. In validation, the model predicted progression to ophthalmopathy a median of roughly 6.5 months before onset, with roughly 71% sensitivity and 72.22% specificity. To identify TCR V-J signatures that set the groups apart, the researchers used a discovery cohort of roughly 100 patients, made up of fewer than 50 with Graves' ophthalmopathy and 57 with stable Graves' hyperthyroidism. Prospective prediction of ophthalmopathy was tested in an independent validation cohort consisting of some 20 hyperthyroidism patients and around 16 patients who later progressed to ophthalmopathy. The 90 or so discovery patients were randomly split 7:3 into training and test sets. Thyroid tissue and blood T-cell repertoires from roughly six Graves' hyperthyroidism patients were also compared in the study. Once sampling was done, hyperthyroidism patients were given methimazole at a starting dose of 30 mg daily, whereas ophthalmopathy patients were given high-dose intravenous methylprednisolone. The libraries were constructed in a second round of multiplex PCR and then size-selected and purified. Paired-end sequencing of the libraries was performed with 100 bp reads on an Illumina HiSeq2000. SOAPnuke was used to process the raw data, removing reads that contained adapters or uncalled bases, had a mean Phred below 15, or lacked an exact match to the constant primer or identifier. High-quality paired reads were merged using COPE v1.2.5, and each unique nucleotide sequence was defined as a clonotype. MiTCR v1.1 was used to align the clonotypes against IMGT TRBV, TRBD and TRBJ reference segments. Only V-J combinations with frequency above 0.0001, covering approximately 99% of repertoires, were analysed. A TCS score was defined as the ratio of F50 (clonal expansion) to E x V (chaos), with BLOSUM62-based TCRdist applied between CDR3 peptides within each V-J. Welch's t-statistics and random forest reduced just over 500 V-J features to about 13, which were used in a naive Bayes classifier (R e1071). Sample size was not statistically predetermined, and blinding of investigators to group allocation was not performed. TCR Vbeta CDR3 sequencing of some 140 peripheral blood samples (more than 40 ophthalmopathy, roughly 72 hyperthyroidism and approximately 17 progressor patients) is reported in the paper.

This specimen was peripheral blood mononuclear cells (PBMCs), taken at new diagnosis, from a patient treated with antithyroid drugs. This receptor was taken from a man aged 40-50 years with Graves disease. Donor details come from another sample of the same person, matched by shared clones. The chain is made from TRBV10-3 and TRBJ2-3; the D gene is not confidently resolved. In nucleotides, the sequence is TGTGCCGCCACCCCCATCGCAGATACGCAGTATTTT. It translates to CAATPIADTQYF.